This section outlines one T cell receptor (beta chain) sequence together with its context. Its target antigen remains unknown. No much larger clone is present one base from it, and per-base qualities are unavailable. V trim: 2 bases; J trim: 6 bases; unmatched bases: 8. Taken from the germline V gene, the CDR1 and CDR2 loops are SNHLY and FYNNEI. From the cysteine up to the phenylalanine, the CDR3 has a length of 16 residues. Just the 48-base CDR3 DNA is kept, in frame starting at base 1. This entry comes from a study of T cell responses to AZD1222 COVID-19 vaccine (dated by TCRdb to the early 2020s). About the investigation overall: TCR sequencing covered 233 trial participants: 200 to 210 given two doses of AZD1222 and about 26 given two doses of MenACWY control vaccine. Trial participants were enrolled by age into subgroups of 18-55, 56-69 and 70-plus years, and 148, 28 and 57 TCR-sequenced participants, respectively, were included in these subgroups. Here is what the overall study found, with its caveats: CD4 TCRs associated with the vaccine covered the entire spike protein, and the dominant responses were in regions 160-218 and 743-854. In the small 56-69-year group, the increase in depth fell short of significance, most likely because of low power. After two AZD1222 doses, spike-specific TCR breadth and depth were significantly higher than at day 0 and than in MenACWY recipients. Conclusions about previously exposed vaccinees were limited because only five to seven AZD1222 recipients were SARS-CoV-2 seropositive at baseline. Because no samples from the day 14 peak response were available, repertoires could be characterized only after the peak T cell response. Most participants were white British and females outnumbered males, and the authors suggested that clonal diversity may have been underestimated. Nearly half of unique spike-specific TCRs reportedly recognized epitopes outside regions mutated in the B.1.351 and B.1.1.7 variants.

According to the study, the label for this sample's time point signals: about 28 days (+/-7) after the second vaccine dose. AZD1222 recipients whose second dose came at about 4 weeks and those whose second dose came at about 12 weeks were combined into one group, since spike-specific TCR depth and breadth did not differ between the two schedules. The vaccinee samples were drawn from two UK trials, COV001 and COV002, one of which was a single-blind randomized controlled phase 2/3 trial testing AZD1222 (ChAdOx1 nCoV-19) in healthy adults. For TCRbeta chain sequencing, PBMC samples from trial participants were taken at day 0 and at day 28 after the second dose. The CDR3 regions of human TCRbeta chains were analyzed by immunosequencing. The original methods were these. Repertoire TCRs were matched against a reference library of SARS-CoV-2-specific TCRs generated with the MIRA antigen-specificity platform. Breadth was defined as the fraction of unique TCRs that were SARS-CoV-2-associated, and depth was defined as the fraction of total T cells that were SARS-CoV-2-associated. Using the MIRA data, each spike-specific TCR was assigned both to the spike region to which the TCR was reactive and to a CD4 or CD8 class. Log10-transformed breadth and depth values were compared by one-way ANOVA with Sidak's multiple comparisons tests. This is the immuneACCESS table as TCRdb keeps it, with only in-frame sequences that have V and J called. A part of the clones is gone; compared with another copy, unresolved V genes explain less than half, and the rest is unexplained. The DNA was the basis for D and trimming; V, J and clone size are from that table. This sample is represented by about 140,000 clones; almost 95% of them were singletons. The ten largest clones take up 3.6% of the sample.

The rearranged chain carries TRBV2 and TRBJ2-2; 8 of the junction bases match TRBD1. The source material was peripheral blood, sampled 28 days after the second AZD1222 dose. This TCR was sampled from an adult who received the AZD1222 COVID-19 vaccine. CDR3 protein: CASSERATGAAGELFF. The base sequence is TGTGCCAGCAGTGAACGGGCGACAGGGGCGGCCGGGGAGCTGTTTTTT.